These T cell receptor beta chains were read from a single sample in a study of control samples from healthy donors and cancer patients. Assay used: immunoSEQ multiplex PCR; TCRdb lists only in-frame clones, some missing. The data contain about 150,000 clones, approximately 96% of them singletons. Material for sequencing was blood. These receptors were collected from a man aged 35-49 years in good health. The CDR3 runs from the conserved cysteine through the conserved F or W. The D gene is left open where the match is weak. Some rows mark clone size as missing; the rest say once, few, many or name a class of expanded clone.

D gene | clone size | J gene | V gene | CDR3 DNA | CDR3 protein
TRBD2 | . | TRBJ2-5 | TRBV11-3 | TGTGCCAGCAGCTCCGGGACTAGCGGGGCACCGGGGGAGACCCAGTACTTC | CASSSGTSGAPGETQYF
. | . | TRBJ1-2 | TRBV30 | TGTGCCTGGAGTGTACGTCGGTCCTATGGCTACACCTTC | CAWSVRRSYGYTF
TRBD1 | . | TRBJ1-2 | TRBV12-5 | TGTGCTAGTGGTTTCCTGACAGGGAGCTATGGCTACACCTTC | CASGFLTGSYGYTF
. | . | TRBJ2-2 | TRBV7-9 | TGTGCCAGCAGCTTTGGAACCACCGGGGAGCTGTTTTTT | CASSFGTTGELFF
TRBD1 | . | TRBJ1-4 | TRBV7-2 | TGTGCCAGCAGCCCTACAGGGGATTGGGGGACTAATGAAAAACTGTTTTTT | CASSPTGDWGTNEKLFF
. | . | TRBJ2-7 | TRBV9 | TGTGCCAGCAGCGTCATGGTGGGGGAATCCTACGAGCAGTACTTC | CASSVMVGESYEQYF
TRBD1 | . | TRBJ2-7 | TRBV5-1 | TGCGCCAGCAGCCCCCGGACAGGGGCTAACTACGAGCAGTACTTC | CASSPRTGANYEQYF
TRBD1 | . | TRBJ1-6 | TRBV19 | TGTGCCAGTAGTATTACAGGGGGCGATTCACCCCTCCACTTT | CASSITGGDSPLHF
. | . | TRBJ1-2 | TRBV5-1 | TGCGCCAGCAGCTTGGAAGGGGACTATGGCTACACCTTC | CASSLEGDYGYTF
. | . | TRBJ1-6 | TRBV7-9 | TGTGCTTCCGGCTCGACAGAAGTTTCACCCCTCCACTTT | CASGSTEVSPLHF
. | . | TRBJ1-2 | TRBV6-5 | TGTGCCCTTAATCGGGCAGGGATGGGGAGCTATGGCTACACCTTC | CALNRAGMGSYGYTF
. | few | TRBJ1-5 | TRBV6-2/TRBV6-3 | TGTGCCAGCAGTTACTCCACACAGCCCCAGCATTTT | CASSYSTQPQHF
. | . | TRBJ2-2 | TRBV2 | TGTGCCAGCAGTGAGTTTCCAGGGGTTGTAACCGGGGAGCTGTTTTTT | CASSEFPGVVTGELFF
. | . | TRBJ1-1 | TRBV7-9 | TGTGCCAGCAGCTCCAGGGTCATGAACACTGAAGCTTTCTTT | CASSSRVMNTEAFF
. | . | TRBJ2-4 | TRBV3-1/TRBV3-2 | TGTGCCAGCAGCCGACCAGGGGCGCAGAACATTCAGTACTTC | CASSRPGAQNIQYF
TRBD2 | once | TRBJ2-1 | TRBV5-1 | TGCGCCAGCAGCTTGGCCCGGGGGGGGGAATCCTACAATGAGCAGTTCTTC | CASSLARGGESYNEQFF
. | once | TRBJ2-7 | TRBV5-6 | TGTGCCAGCAGCTTACTCGGGGCTAGCTCCTACGAGCAGTACTTC | CASSLLGASSYEQYF
. | once | TRBJ1-1 | TRBV20-1 | TGCAGTGCTAGAGTGTTACAGCAAGCTTTCTTT | CSARVLQQAFF
. | . | TRBJ2-5 | TRBV5-8 | TGTGCCAGCAGCTTGGGGCAGATTCAAGAGACCCAGTACTTC | CASSLGQIQETQYF
. | . | TRBJ1-1 | TRBV27 | TGTGCCAGCAACCCCGGTGGGACCAGGACTGAAGCTTTCTTT | CASNPGGTRTEAFF
TRBD1 | . | TRBJ1-1 | TRBV10-3 | TGTGCCATCAGTGAGTTGGGACAGGGAACTGAAGCTTTCTTT | CAISELGQGTEAFF
. | once | TRBJ1-1 | TRBV5-1 | TGCGCCAGCAGCTTAACCGGGACGGTGAACACTGAAGCTTTCTTT | CASSLTGTVNTEAFF
. | . | TRBJ1-1 | TRBV6-5 | TGTGCCAGCAATCCCAGGGGCTGGGACACTGAAGCTTTCTTT | CASNPRGWDTEAFF
. | . | TRBJ2-2 | TRBV11-2 | TGTGCCAGCAGCTTGCGTCCAACCGGGGAGCTGTTTTTT | CASSLRPTGELFF
. | once | TRBJ2-2 | TRBV2 | TGTGCCAGCAATGCCGGGGACCGAACCGGGGAGCTGTTTTTT | CASNAGDRTGELFF
. | . | TRBJ2-5 | TRBV20-1 | TGCAGTGCTAGTTCGCCGGGGACCCAGTACTTC | CSASSPGTQYF
TRBD1 | . | TRBJ2-1 | TRBV7-9 | TGTGCCAGCAGCAATTCCGGGACAGGGGGAATCAATGAGCAGTTCTTC | CASSNSGTGGINEQFF